This TCR beta chain was obtained from a study of Ad26.COV2.S vaccination and SARS-CoV-2 variants. Study-level information: Each vaccinee took Ad26.COV2.S intramuscularly, once or twice 56 days apart. General study results and limits: Placebo recipients and vaccine recipients were similar in non-spike TCR breadth.

Concerning this clone itself: Its antigen is as yet unknown.

CDR3 length: 15 amino acids. V was pared by 4 bases and J by 2 bases, with 11 bases between. Germline CDR1 and CDR2: MGHDK and SYGVNS. Treatment: approximately 18 received Ad26.COV2.S at low or high dose, single or two shots; several received placebo; per-sample allocation not given. Each sample was drawn 63 days after the first injection (of vaccine or placebo). Libraries were prepared by immunoSEQ multiplex PCR; TCRdb keeps only in-frame clonotypes and omits some of them. The sample consists of roughly 700,000 clones, roughly 90% of them appearing once. Source: peripheral blood, taken in a trial of Ad26.COV2.S vaccine versus placebo. V gene TRBV25-1 combines with J gene TRBJ1-4; a possible D gene is TRBD1 (6 bases). This receptor was obtained from a person aged 18-65 years who received the Ad26.COV2.S COVID-19 vaccine or a placebo. The CDR3 here is CASSVTGRTNEKLFF. The CDR3 nucleotides are TGTGCCAGCAGTGTAACAGGGCGGACTAATGAAAAACTGTTTTTT.